The next 17 T cell receptor beta chains were all read from a single sample in a study of cytomegalovirus exposure and HLA in healthy donors. PCR used 60 Vbeta primers and 13 Jbeta primers. Some clones are missing from TCRdb's copy, which holds only in-frame ones; the method was immunoSEQ multiplex PCR. The sample lists over 95,000 clones, about 74% seen once, with roughly 7.1% in the top ten. The material sequenced was PBMCs. The receptors come from a female donor in good health and CMV-seronegative.

This clone was recorded only once. CDR3 amino acids: CASSPSQTYNEQFF. The CDR3 DNA sequence: TGTGCCAGCTCACCATCTCAGACTTACAATGAGCAGTTCTTC. The J gene is TRBJ2-1, the V gene TRBV18; D is unclear. Germline V gene lookup returns CDR1 KGHSH and CDR2 LQKENI. This CDR3 has 14 residues. V dropped 2 bases and J dropped 4 bases, with 9 bases sitting between them.

The CDR3 DNA follows: TGTGCCAGCAGTGAAGGGGGACTCAAAGGAGAGACCCAGTACTTC. Translating gives CASSEGGLKGETQYF. The chain combines TRBV2 with TRBJ2-5; D is possibly TRBD2 (6 bases). There are 15 residues in the CDR3. Trimming stripped 1 base from V and 4 bases from J, with 13 bases between. Germline V gene lookup returns CDR1 SNHLY and CDR2 FYNNEI.

The V gene is TRBV18, the J gene TRBJ2-7; D is uncertain. This CDR3 region has 14 residues. Germline loops: CDR1 KGHSH, CDR2 LQKENI. V shed 3 bases and J shed 1 base, with 10 bases lying between them. DNA of the CDR3: TGTGCCAGCTCACCGATGGGCCAATCCTACGAGCAGTACTTC. As protein: CASSPMGQSYEQYF. The complete variable domain, with remaining parts taken from reference TRBV18 and TRBJ2-7, reads NAGVMQNPRHLVRRRGQEARLRCSPMKGHSHVYWYRQLPEEGLKFMVYLQKENIIDESGMPKERFSAEFPKEGPSILRIQQVVRGDSAAYFCASSPMGQSYEQYFGPGTRLTVT.

In this sample, this clone turned up a few times. The chain combines TRBV7-2 with TRBJ1-1; D remains ambiguous. CDR3 length equals 14 residues. Germline lookup yields CDR1 SGHTA and CDR2 FQGNSA. Trimming pared 0 bases from V and 1 base from J, leaving 6 bases between. The CDR3 loop is CASSLAWPNTEAFF. Written as DNA, the CDR3 is TGTGCCAGCAGCTTAGCATGGCCGAACACTGAAGCTTTCTTT.

About this clone: Mismatch with germline at one junction end may stem from a read error. V usage is TRBV7-7 and J usage is TRBJ1-3; D remains ambiguous. The CDR3 extends over 15 amino acids. From germline, CDR1 is SSHAT and CDR2 FNYEAQ (reference sequence). The CDR3 nucleotides read TGTGCTAGCAGCTTAGGCGGAAGCTCTGGAAACACCATATATTTT. As protein: CASSLGGSSGNTIYF.

V and J are TRBV29-1 and TRBJ1-3; the D gene is possibly TRBD1 (5 bases). The germline gives CDR1 SQVTM, CDR2 ANQGSEA. The CDR3 totals 14 residues. Trimming removed 3 bases at V and 3 bases at J, with 12 bases between. Here the CDR3 DNA reads TGCAGCGTTGATCTCGCAGGGTTTGGAAACACCATATATTTT. Protein: CSVDLAGFGNTIYF.

This clone has only one observation. The chain has TRBV5-1 and TRBJ2-1, with D possibly being TRBD2 (6 bases). The germline CDR1 and CDR2 sequences are SGHRS and YFSETQ. Between the trimmed V and J ends, which lost 3 bases and 6 bases, there was a span of 10 bases. The CDR3 is made up of 13 amino acids. CDR3 in amino acids: CASSSPGGNEQFF. DNA of the CDR3: TGCGCCAGCAGCTCACCCGGGGGCAATGAGCAGTTCTTC.

As to this clone: Mismatch with germline at one junction end may stem from a read error. The V and J genes are TRBV7-9 and TRBJ1-1, with 7 positions matching TRBD1. The CDR3 length is 14 residues. Germline V lookup: CDR1 SEHNR, CDR2 FQNEAQ (reference sequence). CDR3 amino acids: CSSSSRDRNFEAFF. The DNA for the CDR3 is TGTTCCAGCAGCTCGCGGGACAGAAACTTTGAAGCTTTCTTT.

This chain connects TRBV19 to TRBJ1-5, with D possibly being TRBD1 (5 bases). The V end lost 5 bases, the J end lost 0 bases, and 11 bases lay between the germline ends. The CDR3 runs 15 residues. In germline, CDR1 is LNHDA, CDR2 SQIVND (reference sequence). CDR3 nucleotides: TGTGCCAGTAGTGGTTTGGACATTAGCAATCAGCCCCAGCATTTT. Its protein product is CASSGLDISNQPQHF.

The chain carries TRBV7-6 and TRBJ2-7; TRBD2 is a possible D gene (6 bases). The V end lost 1 base, the J end lost 7 bases, and 17 bases lay between the germline ends. The CDR3 totals 15 residues. The germline V gene has CDR1 SGHVS and CDR2 FNYEAQ. This CDR3 reads CASSLGSGVSMEQYF. Here the CDR3 DNA reads TGTGCCAGCAGCTTAGGCTCGGGAGTGAGTATGGAGCAGTACTTC.

This clone was counted once. The V and J genes are TRBV20-1 and TRBJ1-2, with D hard to call. This CDR3 is built from 11 residues. CDR1 and CDR2 (germline): DFQATT, SNEGSKA (reference sequence). V lost 6 bases, J lost 0 bases, and 5 bases lay in between. The CDR3 sequence is CSAPANYGYTF. CDR3 bases: TGCAGTGCCCCCGCTAACTATGGCTACACCTTC.

CDR3 residues: CAWSGADRVEQYF. CDR3 nucleotide sequence: TGTGCCTGGAGTGGGGCTGACAGGGTGGAGCAGTACTTC. The V call is TRBV30, the J call TRBJ2-7, with TRBD1 matching over 7 bases. After removal of 1 base from V and 7 bases from J, the junction contained 7 bases not matched to a gene. The CDR3 contains 13 residues. Germline CDR1 is GTSNPN and CDR2 is SVGIG (reference sequence).

The gene calls are TRBV29-1 and TRBJ2-3, with 10 nucleotides matching TRBD1. The CDR3 sequence is 16 residues long. The ends lost 5 bases at V and 3 bases at J; junction bases unmatched: 11. CDR1 is SQVTM, CDR2 ANQGSEA, per germline. The CDR3 sequence: CSVQAGRDRGTDTQYF. The CDR3 DNA is TGCAGCGTTCAGGCTGGGCGGGACAGGGGAACAGATACGCAGTATTTT.

This clone was picked up a small number of times. This chain connects TRBV29-1 to TRBJ2-7; D is ambiguous. The CDR3 spans 12 residues. Trimming removed 3 bases at V and 3 bases at J, with 9 bases between. Germline V gene data show CDR1 as SQVTM and CDR2 as ANQGSEA. CDR3 DNA sequence: TGCAGCGTTGACGCAGGCCGCTACGAGCAGTACTTC. Its translation: CSVDAGRYEQYF.

The chain is built from TRBV19 and TRBJ2-6; D is perhaps TRBD2 (5 bases). Germline assignment: CDR1 LNHDA and CDR2 SQIVND (reference sequence). Trimming shortened V by 4 bases and J by 0 bases, and 13 bases separated the two germline ends. CDR3 length: 17 amino acids. The CDR3 protein is CASSKDGMSSGANVLTF. The CDR3 nucleotides read TGTGCCAGTAGTAAGGACGGGATGAGCTCTGGGGCCAACGTCCTGACTTTC.

The J gene is TRBJ2-1, the V gene TRBV11-2; D is possibly TRBD2 (6 bases). V was cut by 0 bases and J by 7 bases, with 22 bases left in between. This CDR3 is built from 18 residues. Germline V gene lookup returns CDR1 SGHAT and CDR2 FQNNGV. The CDR3 region has the DNA TGTGCCAGCAGCTTAGATCGATTGGCGGGGCGCGGGGATAATGAGCAGTTCTTC. It is translated as CASSLDRLAGRGDNEQFF.

This clone was observed a few times. The chain couples TRBV6-6 to TRBJ2-1, with 10 bases identical to TRBD1. In germline, CDR1 is MNHNY, CDR2 SVGAGI (reference sequence). This CDR3 has 14 amino acids. The ends lost 4 bases at V and 9 bases at J; junction bases unmatched: 6. In DNA, the CDR3 is TGTGCCAGCAGTTCCGGACAGGGGGGGAGTGAGCAGTTCTTC. Amino acid sequence: CASSSGQGGSEQFF.